This is a list of T cell receptor beta chains from one sample in a study of cytomegalovirus exposure and HLA in healthy donors. Repertoires were generated with immunoSEQ multiplex PCR, while TCRdb's copy carries only in-frame clones and drops some. Of approximately 53,000 clones listed, about three quarters are singletons. The sample comprised PBMCs. The receptors stem from a man aged 25-45 years in good health and CMV-seropositive. The CDR3 runs from the conserved cysteine through the conserved F or W. A D gene is named only where the DNA matches it firmly. Size tells how often a clone was seen (once, few, many) or the class of an expanded clone, and some rows leave it out.

clone_size,v_call,j_call,cdr3_length,d_call,cdr3_nt,cdr3_aa
-,TRBV6-5,TRBJ1-5,15,-,TGTGCCAGCAGTTACTCACACGGGGGGGATCAGCCCCAGCATTTT,CASSYSHGGDQPQHF
-,TRBV29-1,TRBJ1-2,14,TRBD1,TGCAGCGTTAAAGGGGGACAGGGAAACTATGGCTACACCTTC,CSVKGGQGNYGYTF
-,TRBV14,TRBJ2-2,17,TRBD1,TGTGCCAGCAGCCCTAGTAGACAGGGGGCGAGCACCGGGGAGCTGTTTTTT,CASSPSRQGASTGELFF
-,TRBV7-3,TRBJ1-2,14,-,TGTGCCAGCAGCTTAAATCCGGGCACGGGGGGCTACACCTTC,CASSLNPGTGGYTF
-,TRBV4-2,TRBJ2-5,14,-,TGTGCCAGCAGCCAAGATCCAAGAGGCGAGACCCAGTACTTC,CASSQDPRGETQYF
-,TRBV9,TRBJ1-5,16,TRBD1,TGTGCCAGCAGCGCCTCGACAGGGGCGGGCAATCAGCCCCAGCATTTT,CASSASTGAGNQPQHF
-,TRBV27,TRBJ1-1,12,-,TGTGCCAGCAGTCGGTTGAACACTGAAGCTTTCTTT,CASSRLNTEAFF
few,TRBV19,TRBJ2-2,15,TRBD2,TGTGCCAGTAGTATAGTGAGCGGGGGCCACGGGGAGCTGTTTTTT,CASSIVSGGHGELFF
-,TRBV9,TRBJ2-3,16,-,TGTGCCAGCAGCGTATATGGTGACTCTAGAACAGATACGCAGTATTTT,CASSVYGDSRTDTQYF
once,TRBV27,TRBJ2-7,14,-,TGTGCCAGCAGTTTATCAAGGGGAAGATACGAGCAGTACTTC,CASSLSRGRYEQYF
-,TRBV7-3,TRBJ2-7,15,TRBD1,TGTGCCAGCAGCTTAGGGACAGGTCTATCCTACGAGCAGTACTTC,CASSLGTGLSYEQYF
once,TRBV6-1,TRBJ2-1,13,-,TGTGCCAGCAGTGGCCGGGGTGAGAATGAGCAGTTCTTC,CASSGRGENEQFF
-,TRBV7-3,TRBJ2-2,15,-,TGTGCCAGCAGCCCCCGGGGTTTCTACACCGGGGAGCTGTTTTTT,CASSPRGFYTGELFF
-,TRBV9,TRBJ2-1,15,TRBD2,TGTGCCAGCTCTAGCGGGGGGCGCTCCTACAATGAGCAGTTCTTC,CASSSGGRSYNEQFF
-,TRBV7-8,TRBJ2-1,13,-,TGTGCCAGCAGCTATAATTTGGGCGTAGAGCAGTTCTTC,CASSYNLGVEQFF
-,TRBV4-1,TRBJ1-1,15,TRBD1,TGCGCCAGCAGCCAAATAAACAGGGGCAGCACTGAAGCTTTCTTT,CASSQINRGSTEAFF
-,TRBV28,TRBJ2-1,15,TRBD2,TGTGCCAGCAGACCGCGGGGGGAAACTTACAATGAGCAGTTCTTC,CASRPRGETYNEQFF
-,TRBV18,TRBJ2-5,11,-,TGTGCCAGCTCACCCGGAGAGACCCAGTACTTC,CASSPGETQYF
-,TRBV5-4,TRBJ2-1,15,-,TGTGCCAGCAGTGCAAAGACAGGAACGGGGAATGAGCAGTTCTTC,CASSAKTGTGNEQFF
few,TRBV7-2,TRBJ1-4,14,-,TGTGCCAGCAGCTTAACAGCAACTAATGAAAAACTGTTTTTT,CASSLTATNEKLFF
-,TRBV6-1,TRBJ2-1,12,TRBD1,TGTGCCAGCAGCTCAGGGGGCCATGAGCAGTTCTTC,CASSSGGHEQFF
few,TRBV19,TRBJ2-5,13,TRBD2,TGTGCCAGTACTCCCCGGGGAGGGGAGACCCAGTACTTC,CASTPRGGETQYF
once,TRBV19,TRBJ1-3,15,TRBD1,TGTGCCAGTACCACATCGGACAGGGCAGGAAACACCATATATTTT,CASTTSDRAGNTIYF
-,TRBV2,TRBJ2-7,14,TRBD1,TGTGCCAGCAGTAAAGGGACAGGGAACTACGAGCAGTACTTC,CASSKGTGNYEQYF
once,TRBV21-1,TRBJ1-2,17,-,TGTGCCAGCAGCAAAGCCTACTACCGGGACAGGGACTATGGCTACACCTTC,CASSKAYYRDRDYGYTF
-,TRBV5-4,TRBJ1-4,14,TRBD1,TGTGCCAGCAGCCAACAGGGACAGGGGCCCACCCTGTTTTTT,CASSQQGQGPTLFF
-,TRBV28,TRBJ1-1,16,TRBD1,TGTGCCAGCAGTTTACCTCCAGGGGGCATGAACACTGAAGCTTTCTTT,CASSLPPGGMNTEAFF
-,TRBV23-1,TRBJ1-4,16,-,TGCGCCAGCAGTGAGAAGCCTTTTGCAACTAATGAAAAACTGTTTTTT,CASSEKPFATNEKLFF
once,TRBV9,TRBJ1-3,19,TRBD1,TGTGCCAGCAGCGAGAATGTGGGACAGGGGGAAGGGTATGGAAACACCATATATTTT,CASSENVGQGEGYGNTIYF
-,TRBV5-1,TRBJ2-7,17,TRBD1,TGCGCCAGCAGCTCAAAGGCCTCCTCGACAGGGCCCTACGAGCAGTACTTC,CASSSKASSTGPYEQYF
-,TRBV6-1,TRBJ2-5,13,-,TGTGCCAGCAGTCAAGACTTTCAAGAGACCCAGTACTTC,CASSQDFQETQYF
-,TRBV7-2,TRBJ2-2,16,TRBD1,TGTGCCAGCAGCCAGCCGGGACAGGGGGTCACCGGGGAGCTGTTTTTT,CASSQPGQGVTGELFF
-,TRBV15,TRBJ2-2,13,-,TGTGCCACCAGCCCTAGAGACACCGGGGAGCTGTTTTTT,CATSPRDTGELFF
-,TRBV28,TRBJ1-6,18,-,TGTGCCAGCAGTTTCCCCGCGGCAGGGAAACCCTATAATTCACCCCTCCACTTT,CASSFPAAGKPYNSPLHF
-,TRBV27,TRBJ2-3,15,TRBD2,TGTGCCAGCAGTACAGGGACTAGTAGGGCAGTTACGCAGTATTTT,CASSTGTSRAVTQYF
-,TRBV4-2,TRBJ1-6,15,-,TGTGCCAGCAGCCAAGGTGGTCAGGGGAATTCACCCCTCCACTTT,CASSQGGQGNSPLHF
-,TRBV5-1,TRBJ1-6,14,-,TGCGCCAGCAGCTTGACAGATATTAATTCACCCCTCCACTTT,CASSLTDINSPLHF
-,TRBV29-1,TRBJ1-2,14,TRBD1,TGCAGCGTTGAAGGAACAGGGGGCGACTATGGCTACACCTTC,CSVEGTGGDYGYTF
-,TRBV4-1,TRBJ1-1,15,-,TGCGCCAGCAGCCGTTTCACAGACATGAACACTGAAGCTTTCTTT,CASSRFTDMNTEAFF
-,TRBV6-1,TRBJ1-5,14,TRBD1,TGTGCCAGCAGCTGGGACAGGGCCAATCAGCCCCAGCATTTT,CASSWDRANQPQHF
few,TRBV6-4,TRBJ1-5,12,-,TGTGCCAGCAGTGACTCGGGGAGGCCCCAGCATTTT,CASSDSGRPQHF
-,TRBV18,TRBJ2-3,16,TRBD2,TGTGCCAGCTCACCAGGGACTAGCGGGAGTATAATTACGCAGTATTTT,CASSPGTSGSIITQYF
-,TRBV7-8,TRBJ2-7,15,-,TGTGCCAGCAGCTCACTGCCCGGGAAGTACTACGAGCTGTACTTC,CASSSLPGKYYELYF
-,TRBV9,TRBJ2-6,18,TRBD2,TGTGCCAGCAGCGTACGGCGGGGGGGTAGGTCTGGGGCCAACGTCCTGACTTTC,CASSVRRGGRSGANVLTF
once,TRBV29-1,TRBJ1-2,13,-,TGCAGCGTTCCCCGACAGGACAACTATGGCTACACCTTC,CSVPRQDNYGYTF
-,TRBV6-6,TRBJ2-7,16,TRBD2,TGTGCCAGCAGTTCCGGGACTAGCGGCGCCCGCTACGAGCAGTACTTC,CASSSGTSGARYEQYF
few,TRBV5-4,TRBJ2-7,14,TRBD1,TGTGCCAGCACTACGAGGACAGGGTCCTACGAGCAGTACTTC,CASTTRTGSYEQYF
-,TRBV7-2,TRBJ2-1,13,-,TGTGCCAGCAGCACCCCGACAGGCGATGAGCAGTTCTTC,CASSTPTGDEQFF
-,TRBV7-9,TRBJ1-2,10,-,TGTGCCAGCAGCGAAGAAGCTCACACCTTC,CASSEEAHTF
-,TRBV9,TRBJ2-3,16,TRBD1,TGTGCCAGCAGCGTAGAATGGGACAGGTCAACAGATACGCAGTATTTT,CASSVEWDRSTDTQYF
few,TRBV4-1,TRBJ2-5,18,TRBD2,TGCGCCAGCAGCCAAGATGTTGGGCTAGCGGGCGGACAAGAGACCCAGTACTTC,CASSQDVGLAGGQETQYF
-,TRBV19,TRBJ2-5,15,TRBD1,TGTGCCAGTAGTTCTGGGACAGCAACTGAAGAGACCCAGTACTTC,CASSSGTATEETQYF
-,TRBV16,TRBJ1-5,11,-,TGTGCCAGCAGCTGGGGGGGGCCCCAGCATTTT,CASSWGGPQHF
-,TRBV5-1,TRBJ2-5,11,-,TGCGCCAGCAGCTTCTCAGAGACCCAGTACTTC,CASSFSETQYF
few,TRBV27,TRBJ2-6,17,-,TGTGCCAGCAGTTTATTTCAGGGATTCTCTGGGGCCAACGTCCTGACTTTC,CASSLFQGFSGANVLTF
-,TRBV29-1,TRBJ1-2,14,TRBD1,TGCAGTTTCCGGGACAGGGCTTTTTTTGGAGGCTACACCTTC,CSFRDRAFFGGYTF
once,TRBV9,TRBJ2-5,15,TRBD1,TGTGCCAGCAGCTATTTACCAGGGGGCGCGGAGACCCAGTACTTC,CASSYLPGGAETQYF